This TCR beta chain is drawn from a study of blood T cell repertoires in COVID-19 (dated by TCRdb to 2020 to 2021). About the study as a whole: Samples covering the acute and convalescent phases of COVID-19 were provided by collaborators in the United States, Italy and Spain. The prospective study material was composed of cDNA or gDNA derived from T cells, B-cell-depleted T cells, or PBMCs. Subjects who had been exposed to COVID-19, were actively infected with it, or had recovered from it provided the deeply sampled blood TCRbeta repertoires that made up the dataset. The repertoires were made available in a free public database intended to serve as a resource for research on the immune response to SARS-CoV-2. Samples were obtained from the ongoing ImmuneRACE study (first 160 participants) and from 1,254 subjects provided by 6 global collaborators. Nearly every sample came with metadata listing a de-identified subject ID, COVID-19 status, age in years and sex. HLA class I and class II types, where available, came from metadata supplied by the sample provider rather than from assay-based typing.

The immunoSEQ Assay, a bias-controlled multiplex PCR, was used to amplify TCRbeta CDR3 regions from genomic DNA. The authors' analysis ran thus. Within the assay, amplification of reference gene primers was used to estimate how many nucleated cells each sample contained. To quantify the absolute abundance of each unique TCRbeta CDR3 rearrangement, sequence reads were collapsed and filtered. Productive Simpson clonality was computed per sample as the square root of Simpson's diversity index over productive rearrangements. TCRdb mirrors the immuneACCESS table, restricted to in-frame sequences. Some clones are absent from its copies; in checked studies, under half trace to an unresolved V gene, and the reason for the others is unknown. The V and J calls and the clone size are those of that table, but D and trimming were determined from the DNA. Present in this sample are fewer than 120,000 clones, 70% to 90% of which were seen just once. Jointly, the top ten make up more than 4% of the sample.

Of note for this clone: Its antigen specificity is not known. Nothing much larger sits one base from this clone, and base qualities are not available.

Overall study results and their limits: The amount of clinical and demographic metadata varied by source and participant and was provided uncurated.

Each collaborating institution followed its own protocols to collect whole blood in K2EDTA tubes. Collaborator samples were shipped for TCRbeta analysis as frozen whole blood, isolated PBMCs, or DNA extracted from either sample type. The germline V gene gives CDR1 as SGHTA and CDR2 as FQGTGA. The junction shows trimming of 5 bases on V and 4 bases on J, plus 10 bases between the germline ends. The CDR3 starts with the cysteine, ends with the phenylalanine, and has 13 residues. Only CDR3 DNA remains: 39 bases, in frame from the first base. The chain joins TRBV7-3 to TRBJ2-3, with the identity of the D gene unclear. The sequence was obtained from a human donor in a cohort sampled during active COVID-19. Sequenced material: peripheral blood. CDR3 region: CASSLRVSDTQYF. The bases read TGTGCCAGCAGCCTCCGGGTGTCAGATACGCAGTATTTT.